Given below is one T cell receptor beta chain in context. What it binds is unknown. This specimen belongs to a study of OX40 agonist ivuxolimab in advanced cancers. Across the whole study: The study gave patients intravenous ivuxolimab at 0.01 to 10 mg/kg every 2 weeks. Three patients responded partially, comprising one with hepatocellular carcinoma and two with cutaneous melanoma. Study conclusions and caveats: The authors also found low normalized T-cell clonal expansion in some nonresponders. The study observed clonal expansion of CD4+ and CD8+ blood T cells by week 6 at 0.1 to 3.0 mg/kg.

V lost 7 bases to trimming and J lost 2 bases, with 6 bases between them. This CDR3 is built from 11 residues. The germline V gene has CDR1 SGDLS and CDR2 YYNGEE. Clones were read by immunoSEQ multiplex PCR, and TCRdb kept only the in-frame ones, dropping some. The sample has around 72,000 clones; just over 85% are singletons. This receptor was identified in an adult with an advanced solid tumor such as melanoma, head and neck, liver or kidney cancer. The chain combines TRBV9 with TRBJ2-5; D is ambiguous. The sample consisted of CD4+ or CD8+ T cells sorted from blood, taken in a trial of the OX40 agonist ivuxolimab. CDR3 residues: CASGSQETQYF. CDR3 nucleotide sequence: TGTGCCAGCGGCTCTCAAGAGACCCAGTACTTC.